The clone carrying this TCR beta chain was detected ten times or more. What it binds is not known. The sequenced template was RNA, covering the TCR beta CDR3 region. After a first-round RT-PCR with HTBI primers, a second-round multiplex PCR was run. TCRdb called the multiplex PCR reads again in MiXCR, with one record for every CDR3 protein. The table lists about 400,000 distinct CDR3 sequences, around 18% of them singletons. The data stem from a study of Graves' ophthalmopathy and Graves' hyperthyroidism. Study background: Untreated patients at initial diagnosis provided peripheral blood. Broader study findings: The blood repertoire also included most expanded thyroid clonotypes above 0.001 frequency.

Exclusion criteria comprised other autoimmune diseases, uncontrolled infections, pregnancy or lactation in patients. Trimming cost V 2 bases and J 8 bases, with 18 bases left between them. CDR3 length equals 15 residues. CDR1 is MNHEY, CDR2 SMNVEV, per germline (reference sequence). V usage is TRBV27 and J usage is TRBJ1-1; D is undetermined. This TCR came from a woman in her late teens or twenties with Graves' ophthalmopathy. Sequencing used peripheral blood. The CDR3 DNA sequence: TGTGCCAGCAGTTTACAGGTTAATAGACCAGGCGAAGCTTTCTTT. This gives the protein CASSLQVNRPGEAFF.